This is a list of T cell receptor beta chains from one sample in a study of memory CD4+ T cells and cytomegalovirus serostatus. Assay: immunoSEQ multiplex PCR; the TCRdb copy retains only in-frame clones and omits some. This sample has about 43,000 clones, with around four fifths found just once. Sequenced input: memory CD4+ T cells from blood. These receptors were collected from an adult in good health and CMV-seronegative. The CDR3 runs from the conserved cysteine through the conserved F or W. The order of the fields is CDR3 DNA, CDR3 protein, J gene, clone size, V gene, D gene. The D gene is left open where the match is weak. Expanded clones get a size class; other rows say once, few or many, or leave the size out.

DNA: TGCGCCAGCAGCTTGGGGGGTTTGAAAGATGGAAACACCATATATTTT
CDR3: CASSLGGLKDGNTIYF
J: TRBJ1-3
size: -
V: TRBV5-1
D: -

DNA: TGTGCCAGCACGAGGGGAACGAGTGGGGACACTGAAGCTTTCTTT
CDR3: CASTRGTSGDTEAFF
J: TRBJ1-1
size: -
V: TRBV6-1
D: -

DNA: TGTGCCAGCAGCCACTACTCTGGGGCCAACGTCCTGACTTTC
CDR3: CASSHYSGANVLTF
J: TRBJ2-6
size: -
V: TRBV7-2
D: -

DNA: TGCGCCAGCAGTGAGGGGTCCGGGACTCTAAGTGGCTACACCTTC
CDR3: CASSEGSGTLSGYTF
J: TRBJ1-2
size: few
V: TRBV10-2
D: -

DNA: TGTGCCAGCAGCTTAGCGCGGCGGGCGAACCCGTCCTACGAGCAGTACTTC
CDR3: CASSLARRANPSYEQYF
J: TRBJ2-7
size: -
V: TRBV7-8
D: -

DNA: TGTGCCAGCAGCTTAGCGGGAAAAGATACGCAGTATTTT
CDR3: CASSLAGKDTQYF
J: TRBJ2-3
size: once
V: TRBV7-9
D: -

DNA: TGTGCCAGCAGCTTGGGGGGGACCTACGAGCAGTACTTC
CDR3: CASSLGGTYEQYF
J: TRBJ2-7
size: -
V: TRBV7-2
D: TRBD2

DNA: TGTGCCACCAGCGGAATGGGACAGGGGAAAGGCACCGGGGAGCTGTTTTTT
CDR3: CATSGMGQGKGTGELFF
J: TRBJ2-2
size: -
V: TRBV15
D: TRBD1

DNA: TGTGCCAGCAGTCAGGATGGTAGTAGCACTGAAGCTTTCTTT
CDR3: CASSQDGSSTEAFF
J: TRBJ1-1
size: -
V: TRBV6-6
D: -

DNA: TGCGCCAGCAGCTACTACAGAAATTCACCCCTCCACTTT
CDR3: CASSYYRNSPLHF
J: TRBJ1-6
size: -
V: TRBV5-1
D: -

DNA: TGTGCCAGCTTAATAAGGAAGGATACGCAGTATTTT
CDR3: CASLIRKDTQYF
J: TRBJ2-3
size: -
V: TRBV2
D: -

DNA: TGTGCCAGCAGTGCACTAGCGGGGGTCCTAACTAGCACAGATACGCAGTATTTT
CDR3: CASSALAGVLTSTDTQYF
J: TRBJ2-3
size: -
V: TRBV6-1
D: TRBD2

DNA: TGTGCCAGCAGCTTGTCGGGACAGTCCTCCTACGAGCAGTACTTC
CDR3: CASSLSGQSSYEQYF
J: TRBJ2-7
size: -
V: TRBV5-8
D: TRBD1

DNA: TGTGCCAGCAGCCAAGGGGACAGGGGGTACATGAACACTGAAGCTTTCTTT
CDR3: CASSQGDRGYMNTEAFF
J: TRBJ1-1
size: -
V: TRBV5-4
D: TRBD1

DNA: TGTGCCAGCAGCAAGAGTGCGGGCAGCCCCGACACTGAAGCTTTCTTT
CDR3: CASSKSAGSPDTEAFF
J: TRBJ1-1
size: -
V: TRBV5-4
D: -

DNA: TGCGCCAGCAGCCAAAGCATCCCGGGACTAGCGGGGGTCACAGATACGCAGTATTTT
CDR3: CASSQSIPGLAGVTDTQYF
J: TRBJ2-3
size: -
V: TRBV4-3
D: TRBD2